The T cell receptor beta chain described here comes from a study of blood T cell repertoires in COVID-19. Sequenced by immunoSEQ multiplex PCR; TCRdb stores in-frame clones only, minus some. The table lists under 300,000 clones, about nine tenths of them singletons. The CDR3 has 13 amino acids. V lost 5 bases to trimming and J lost 1 base, with 7 bases between them. CDR1 is SGHTA, CDR2 FQGTGA, per germline. This chain connects TRBV7-3 to TRBJ2-3; D unclear. Sample: PBMCs or T cells enriched from blood (not recorded which). The sequence was obtained from a woman in her twenties or thirties with acute COVID-19. The CDR3 here is CASSRLGTDTQYF. CDR3 nucleotide sequence: TGTGCCAGCAGCCGCCTAGGCACAGATACGCAGTATTTT.